Each of the 17 T cell receptor beta chains below was sequenced from the same sample in a study of molecular identifiers for immune sequencing clone quantification. TCRdb independently ran MiXCR on the PCR reads; one entry per CDR3 protein. The profile shows under 600,000 distinct CDR3 sequences, around 23% of them singletons. The sequencing input was naive CD8+ T cells from blood, with Jurkat cell RNA spiked in. Subset reported: FACS-sorted CD8+CD4-CCR7+CD45RA+ naive T cells. These receptors were taken from a human donor in good health. Some libraries in this study had Jurkat cell RNA spiked in.

As for this clonotype: The CDR3 carries no conserved terminal phenylalanine or tryptophan, so it likely arises from a read error. This rearrangement joins TRBV7-9 to TRBJ1-1; tentative D call: TRBD1 (6 bases). In germline, CDR1 is SEHNR, CDR2 FQNEAQ (reference sequence). The V and J ends lost 4 bases and 5 bases respectively, with 11 bases between them. There are 13 residues in the CDR3. CDR3 in amino acids: CASSSGAGTEAFL. The CDR3 DNA reads TGTGCCAGCAGCTCGGGGGCCGGGACTGAAGCTTTCTTA.

This clonotype was recorded a few times. The chain carries TRBV30 and TRBJ1-4; weak D call: TRBD1 (5 bases). Trimming left V 1 base short and J 8 bases short, with 17 bases between. The germline CDR1 and CDR2 sequences are GTSNPN and SVGIG (reference sequence). This CDR3 spans 15 amino acids. The CDR3 region is CAWSAGAASGEKLFF. As DNA, the CDR3 is TGTGCCTGGAGTGCCGGGGCTGCCTCGGGAGAAAAACTGTTTTTT.

This clonotype was counted a few times. A much larger clone sits a single nucleotide away, making a read error possible. The rearrangement uses TRBV4-3 and TRBJ2-3, with D hard to call. Germline CDR1 and CDR2: LGHNA and YSLEER. V shed 3 bases and J shed 4 bases, with 14 bases lying between them. The CDR3 has 15 residues. The CDR3 bases are TGCGCCAGCAGCCATGTTTACAACGCTGCAGATACGCAGTATTTT. It translates to CASSHVYNAADTQYF.

This clonotype was seen repeatedly, ten times or more. The chain recombines TRBV28 with TRBJ2-1, with 8 bases fitting TRBD2. CDR3 size: 15 residues. The V and J ends lost 2 bases and 4 bases, in that order; junction bases with no gene match: 4. CDR1 is MDHEN and CDR2 is SYDVKM in the germline V gene. CDR3 coding DNA: TGTGCCAGCAGTTTAACTAGCGGCCTTTACAATGAGCAGTTCTTC. Translated, it gives CASSLTSGLYNEQFF.

This clonotype was seen a handful of times. CDR3 nucleotide sequence: TGTGCCAGCAGTTCAAGGGATGCGGAGACCCAGTACTTC. Encoded protein: CASSSRDAETQYF. The genes are TRBV28 and TRBJ2-5; no reliable D call. V was trimmed by 4 bases and J by 5 bases, leaving 11 bases between them. Germline assignment: CDR1 MDHEN and CDR2 SYDVKM. The CDR3 covers 13 residues.

The chain carries TRBV20-1 and TRBJ2-1, with a weak D call TRBD2 (6 bases). V was pared by 6 bases and J by 0 bases, with 12 bases between. This CDR3 spans 14 amino acids. CDR1 is DFQATT and CDR2 is SNEGSKA in the germline V gene (reference sequence). In nucleotides, the CDR3 is TGCAGTGCCACTGAGGGACTCTCCTACAATGAGCAGTTCTTC. Residues: CSATEGLSYNEQFF.

This clonotype was recorded many times. The V call is TRBV20-1, the J call TRBJ2-3; D is unresolved. This CDR3 has 13 amino acids. The germline CDR1 and CDR2 sequences are DFQATT and SNEGSKA (reference sequence). Trimming stripped 0 bases from V and 7 bases from J, with 11 bases between. In DNA, the CDR3 is TGCAGTGCTAGAGATAGCAGGCGAAATACGCAGTATTTT. This translates into CSARDSRRNTQYF.

This rearrangement joins TRBV6-1 to TRBJ2-7; D is unresolved. The V end was cut by 9 bases, the J end by 4 bases, with 16 bases between. Germline CDR1 is MNHNS and CDR2 is SASEGT. The CDR3 contains 13 residues. The CDR3 DNA is TGTGCCAGTAGTCCCCGGACGTTTTACGAGCAGTACTTC. The encoded protein is CASSPRTFYEQYF.

The chain links TRBV7-9 to TRBJ2-5; 10 bases fit TRBD1. The germline gives CDR1 SEHNR, CDR2 FQNEAQ (reference sequence). V lost 4 bases and J lost 2; bases outside the gene matches: 16. The CDR3 length is 19 residues. CDR3 sequence (DNA): TGTGCCAGCAGCTCCGTGTTTTTGACAGGGGGCTCGCGTCAAGAGACCCAGTACTTC. This gives the protein CASSSVFLTGGSRQETQYF.

On this clonotype itself: The CDR3 does not close with the conserved phenylalanine or tryptophan, likely indicating a read error. The rearrangement uses TRBV30 and TRBJ2-3; TRBD1 agrees at 9 bases. The CDR3 consists of 15 residues. Germline CDR1 reads GTSNPN; CDR2 reads SVGIG (reference sequence). V was clipped by 4 bases and J by 4 bases; unmatched bases: 9. The CDR3 bases are TGTGCCTGGAAGATGGACAGGGGAAGCGCAGATACGCAGTATCTT. Translation gives CAWKMDRGSADTQYL.

The chain employs TRBV5-1 and TRBJ2-5; possible D gene TRBD1, 6 bases. This CDR3 has 16 amino acids. The V and J ends lost 3 bases and 0 bases respectively, with 15 bases between them. Germline CDR1 SGHRS, CDR2 YFSETQ. The CDR3 is CASSYSRDTHQETQYF. DNA for the CDR3: TGCGCCAGCAGCTACTCACGGGACACACACCAAGAGACCCAGTACTTC.

The chain carries TRBV30 and TRBJ2-7; TRBD1 is a possible D gene (5 bases). The CDR3 loop spans 11 amino acids. V was pared by 6 bases and J by 1 base, with 7 bases between. Per the germline V gene, CDR1 is GTSNPN and CDR2 is SVGIG (reference sequence). Written as DNA, the CDR3 is TGTGCCTGCACAGGATCCTACGAGCAGTACTTC. Its protein is CACTGSYEQYF.

This clonotype was recorded many times. The chain joins TRBV6-2 or TRBV6-3 to TRBJ2-3; 7 nucleotides match TRBD1. V shed 2 bases, J shed 2 bases, and the junction held 1 base outside the gene matches. CDR3 length: 14 residues. Germline-derived CDR1 and CDR2 are MNHEY and SVGEGT. CDR3 nucleotides: TGTGCCAGCAGTTACGGGACAGCCACAGATACGCAGTATTTT. Translated, it gives CASSYGTATDTQYF.

The table lists this clonotype with a few counts. J is TRBJ2-2 and V is TRBV28; TRBD2 agrees at 7 bases. There are 16 residues in the CDR3. The ends lost 6 bases at V and 6 bases at J; junction bases unmatched: 13. Per germline, CDR1 MDHEN and CDR2 SYDVKM. This CDR3 reads CASRLLRPSGPGELFF. DNA of the CDR3: TGTGCCAGCAGACTACTCCGGCCTAGCGGACCCGGGGAGCTGTTTTTT. The variable domain in full, with the rest retrieved from reference TRBV28 and TRBJ2-2, is DVKVTQSSRYLVKRTGEKVFLECVQDMDHENMFWYRQDPGLGLRLIYFSYDVKMKEKGDIPEGYSVSREKKERFSLILESASTNQTSMYLCASRLLRPSGPGELFFGEGSRLTVL.

The V gene is TRBV11-2, the J gene TRBJ1-1, with TRBD1 matching over 8 bases. The length of the CDR3 is 16 residues. Germline V CDR1 and CDR2: SGHAT, FQNNGV. With V trimmed by 2 bases and J by 4 bases, 9 bases remained unmatched. This CDR3 is CASSLTRQGRGTEAFF. CDR3 coding DNA: TGTGCCAGCAGCTTAACCCGACAGGGGCGAGGCACTGAAGCTTTCTTT.

V usage is TRBV10-2 and J usage is TRBJ2-3; 16 bases map to TRBD2. Trimming cost V 7 bases and J 2 bases; bases outside gene matches: 9. There are 18 residues in the CDR3. From germline, CDR1 is WSHSY and CDR2 SAAADI. The CDR3 coding sequence is TGCGCCAGCACCCTGGGACTAGCGGGGGGGCGGGTCACAGATACGCAGTATTTT. Translating it yields CASTLGLAGGRVTDTQYF.

To note about this clonotype: This may come from a read error, since a much larger clone is one base off. This chain connects TRBV12-5 to TRBJ1-1, with unresolved D. The CDR3 has 12 residues. Germline V lookup: CDR1 LGHNT, CDR2 FRNRAP. With 2 bases removed from V and 6 bases from J, the gap between germline ends came to 7 bases. CDR3 region: CASGLPGAEAFF. The CDR3 DNA reads TGTGCTAGTGGTTTGCCCGGGGCTGAAGCTTTCTTT.